This passage covers 18 T cell receptor beta chains from one sample sequenced in a study of T cells expressing NK-cell markers. TCRdb re-called the 5' RACE reads; one entry per CDR3 protein, DNA not given. The sample table includes roughly 120,000 distinct CDR3 sequences. The sequencing sample was made of blood T cells: a sorted CD56 or NKG2C T cell subset, CD4+ or CD8+ T cells, or bulk PBMC T cells (not recorded which). The receptors were sampled from a woman between 18 and 75 years old in good health.

The chain employs TRBV20-1 and TRBJ2-5; absent DNA, TCRdb's TRBD1 call cannot be checked. CDR1 and CDR2 from the germline V gene are DFQATT and SNEGSKA (reference sequence). This CDR3 has 13 amino acids. The CDR3 reads CSASATGALTQYF.

This chain uses TRBV12-3 or TRBV12-4 with TRBJ2-1; the TCRdb D gene call, TRBD2, has no DNA to confirm it. This CDR3 is 15 amino acids long. CDR3 loop: CASSETSGSNNEQFF.

The chain combines TRBV7-6 with TRBJ2-1; the D call from TCRdb, TRBD2, cannot be confirmed without DNA. The CDR3 runs 17 residues. Germline V lookup: CDR1 SGHVS, CDR2 FNYEAQ. The CDR3 sequence: CASSPRTSGGPYNEQFF.

CDR3 amino acids: CASSHRGLSYEQYF. The chain recombines TRBV7-8 with TRBJ2-7; TCRdb names TRBD1, which stays unverified in the absence of DNA. Germline V gene lookup returns CDR1 SGHVS and CDR2 FQNEAQ. The CDR3 covers 14 residues.

The chain joins TRBV24-1 to TRBJ2-7; lacking DNA, the TRBD1 call made by TCRdb goes unchecked. This CDR3 spans 12 amino acids. Germline V lookup: CDR1 KGHDR, CDR2 SFDVKD. CDR3 protein: CATSDLTGKKYF.

V is TRBV10-2 and J is TRBJ2-5; TCRdb designates TRBD1, a call that cannot be tested without DNA. This CDR3 has 16 amino acids. The V gene's germline CDR1 is WSHSY and CDR2 SAAADI. The chain's CDR3 is CASSESPGRIQETQYF.

V and J are TRBV10-2 and TRBJ2-1; the TRBD1 assignment by TCRdb is unverifiable without DNA. Germline V gene data show CDR1 as WSHSY and CDR2 as SAAADI. The CDR3 is 12 amino acids. CDR3 protein: CASSDPLGPQFF.

This chain joins TRBV7-6 and TRBJ1-1; absent DNA, TCRdb's TRBD1 call cannot be checked. Germline CDR1 SGHVS, CDR2 FNYEAQ. This CDR3 has 16 amino acids. The CDR3 spells CASSLDSGQTNTEAFF.

CDR3 protein: CASSLGIGDEDGELFF. This chain connects TRBV7-3 to TRBJ2-2. There are 16 residues in the CDR3. From germline, CDR1 is SGHTA and CDR2 FQGTGA.

The chain is built from TRBV5-4 and TRBJ2-1; TCRdb selects TRBD1, and the lack of DNA leaves this call unchecked. This CDR3 comprises 16 residues. In germline, CDR1 is SGHNT, CDR2 YYREEE (reference sequence). The CDR3 loop is CASSWEAGKSYNEQFF.

The V gene is TRBV13, the J gene TRBJ2-3; TCRdb designates TRBD2, a call that cannot be tested without DNA. The CDR3 runs to 17 residues. Per the germline V gene, CDR1 is PRHDT and CDR2 is FYEKMQ (reference sequence). The CDR3 is CASSPRRLAGFSDTQYF.

The gene calls are TRBV11-1 and TRBJ2-5; TCRdb indicates TRBD2, and absent DNA this call remains unverified. CDR3 length: 18 residues. Germline CDR1 reads SGHAT; CDR2 reads FQDESV (reference sequence). The CDR3 here is CASSPLYASGSEVETQYF.

The V and J genes are TRBV7-2 and TRBJ2-1; TCRdb returns TRBD1, unconfirmable since there is no DNA. CDR3 size: 13 residues. The germline CDR1 and CDR2 sequences are SGHTA and FQGNSA. The CDR3 reads CASSPGQSNEQFF.

J is TRBJ2-3 and V is TRBV28; the TRBD1 assignment by TCRdb is unverifiable without DNA. The CDR3 is made up of 14 amino acids. Germline values: CDR1 MDHEN, CDR2 SYDVKM. CDR3 sequence reads: CASSLILSPDTQYF.

This sequence joins TRBV25-1 and TRBJ1-1. Germline assignment: CDR1 MGHDK and CDR2 SYGVNS. The CDR3 spans 13 residues. The CDR3 protein is CASSEVGNTEAFF.

This chain connects TRBV6-4 to TRBJ2-6. The CDR3 runs to 17 residues. Germline V gene data show CDR1 as MRHNA and CDR2 as SNTAGT. This chain's CDR3 is CASSDYGSGSGANVLTF.

The chain is built from TRBV7-9 and TRBJ2-5. This CDR3 has 12 amino acids. The germline V gene encodes CDR1 SEHNR and CDR2 FQNEAQ (reference sequence). CDR3: CASTRMGETQYF. The variable domain in full, completed from reference TRBV7-9 and TRBJ2-5, reads DTGVSQNPRHKITKRGQNVTFRCDPISEHNRLYWYRQTLGQGPEFLTYFQNEAQLEKSRLLSDRFSAERPKGSFSTLEIQRTEQGDSAMYLCASTRMGETQYFGPGTRLLVL.

The rearrangement uses TRBV11-2 and TRBJ2-3; TCRdb's D call of TRBD2 is untestable without DNA. From germline, CDR1 is SGHAT and CDR2 FQNNGV. The length of the CDR3 is 15 residues. CDR3 protein: CASSLPGGVEDTQYF.